This T cell receptor (beta chain) was recorded in a study of CD8 T cells in ankylosing spondylitis. Overall study results and limits: Previously reported in reactive arthritis synovial fluid and blood were some of the motif variants. For ankylosing spondylitis blood, a TCR beta motif of 8 or 9 highly homologous variants appeared characteristic. Clones linked to the disease showed a CD8+ phenotype. They occurred at relatively low frequencies in peripheral blood. From matched ankylosing spondylitis synovial fluid, disease-linked clones were reportedly recovered at significantly enriched levels.

For this clonotype: Antigen unknown. Being one base from a much bigger clone, this may be a read error.

One entry per CDR3 protein, called by TCRdb with MiXCR from the 5' RACE reads. The sample records roughly 240,000 distinct CDR3 sequences, around 8% being singletons. The sequencing sample was made of blood, either unsorted or a sorted T cell fraction (not recorded which). The receptor comes from a female donor with ankylosing spondylitis or in good health (not recorded which).

Here the CDR3 DNA reads TGTGCCAGCAGCTCCGGGACTAACACGAAGACCCAGTACTTC. Protein sequence: CASSSGTNTKTQYF. The rearrangement joins TRBV13 to TRBJ2-5, with 7 bases matching TRBD2. The CDR3 contains 14 residues. CDR1 PRHDT and CDR2 FYEKMQ come from the germline V gene (reference sequence). The V gene end was trimmed by 4 bases and the J gene end by 6 bases; junction bases not matched to a gene: 8.